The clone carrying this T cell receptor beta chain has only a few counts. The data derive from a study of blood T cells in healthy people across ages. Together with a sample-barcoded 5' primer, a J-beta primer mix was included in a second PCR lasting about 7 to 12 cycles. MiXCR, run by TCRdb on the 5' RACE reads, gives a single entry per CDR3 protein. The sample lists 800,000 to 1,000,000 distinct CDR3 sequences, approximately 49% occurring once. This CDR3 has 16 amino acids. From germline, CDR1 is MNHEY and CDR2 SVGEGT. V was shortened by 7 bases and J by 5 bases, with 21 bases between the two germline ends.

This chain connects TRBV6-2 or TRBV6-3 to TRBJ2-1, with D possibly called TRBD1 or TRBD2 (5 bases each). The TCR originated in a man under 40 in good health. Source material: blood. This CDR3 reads CASTHGWQGENNEQFF. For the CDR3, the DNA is TGTGCCAGCACGCACGGCTGGCAGGGAGAAAACAATGAGCAGTTCTTC.